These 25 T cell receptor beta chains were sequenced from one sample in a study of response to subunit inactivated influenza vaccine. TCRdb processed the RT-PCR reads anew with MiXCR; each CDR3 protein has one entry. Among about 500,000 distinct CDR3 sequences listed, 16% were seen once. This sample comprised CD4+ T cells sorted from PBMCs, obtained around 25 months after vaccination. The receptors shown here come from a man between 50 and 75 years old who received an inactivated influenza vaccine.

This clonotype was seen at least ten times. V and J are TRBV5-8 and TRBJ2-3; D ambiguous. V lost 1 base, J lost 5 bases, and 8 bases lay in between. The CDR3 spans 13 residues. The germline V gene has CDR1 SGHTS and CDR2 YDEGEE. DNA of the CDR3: TGTGCCAGCAGCTTGAATGAGGTAGATACGCAGTATTTT. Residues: CASSLNEVDTQYF.

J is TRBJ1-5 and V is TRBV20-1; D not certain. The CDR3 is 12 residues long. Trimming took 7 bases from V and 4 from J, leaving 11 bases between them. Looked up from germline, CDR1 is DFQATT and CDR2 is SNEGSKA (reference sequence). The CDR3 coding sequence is TGCAGTGTCCGAGAACGGAATCAGCCCCAGCATTTT. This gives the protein CSVRERNQPQHF.

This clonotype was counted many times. CDR3 protein: CASSGAGGPGSYNEQFF. CDR3 bases: TGTGCCAGCTCTGGAGCGGGGGGCCCGGGCTCTTACAATGAGCAGTTCTTC. This chain joins TRBV7-9 and TRBJ2-1; 9 bases are shared with TRBD2. The CDR3 contains 17 residues. From germline, CDR1 is SEHNR and CDR2 FQNEAQ (reference sequence). With 8 bases clipped from V and 4 bases from J, the junction kept 15 bases outside the gene matches.

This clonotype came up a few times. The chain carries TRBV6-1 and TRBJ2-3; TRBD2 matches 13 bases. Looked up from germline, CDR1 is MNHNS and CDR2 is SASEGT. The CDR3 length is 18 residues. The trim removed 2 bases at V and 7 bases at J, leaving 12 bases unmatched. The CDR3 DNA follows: TGTGCCAGCAGTGAAAGAAAACTAGCGGGGGGGCTGCGCCATACGCAGTATTTT. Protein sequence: CASSERKLAGGLRHTQYF.

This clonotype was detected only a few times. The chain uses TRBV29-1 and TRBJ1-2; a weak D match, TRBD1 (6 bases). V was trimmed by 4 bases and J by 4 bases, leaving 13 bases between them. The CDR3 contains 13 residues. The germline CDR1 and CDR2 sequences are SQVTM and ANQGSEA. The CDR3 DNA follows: TGCAGCGTTGGGGTGGGGGCCCTCTATGGCTACACCTTC. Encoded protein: CSVGVGALYGYTF.

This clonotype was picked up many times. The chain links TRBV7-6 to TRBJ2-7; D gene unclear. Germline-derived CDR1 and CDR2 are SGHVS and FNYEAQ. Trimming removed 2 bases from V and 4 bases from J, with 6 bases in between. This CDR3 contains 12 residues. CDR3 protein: CASSLNRYEQYF. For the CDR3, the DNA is TGTGCCAGCAGCTTAAACCGGTACGAGCAGTACTTC.

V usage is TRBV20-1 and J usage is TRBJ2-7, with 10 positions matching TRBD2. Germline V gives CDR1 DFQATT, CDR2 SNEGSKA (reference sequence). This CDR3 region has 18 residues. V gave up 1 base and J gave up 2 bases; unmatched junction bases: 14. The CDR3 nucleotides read TGCAGTGCTAGAGGCCAGACTAGCGGGCGTCGCCTAGCCTACGAGCAGTACTTC. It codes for CSARGQTSGRRLAYEQYF.

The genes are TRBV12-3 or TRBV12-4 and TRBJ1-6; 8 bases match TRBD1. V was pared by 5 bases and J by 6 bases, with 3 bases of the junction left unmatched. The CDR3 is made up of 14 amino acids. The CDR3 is CASSRQGINSPLHF. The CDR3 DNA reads TGTGCCAGCAGTCGACAGGGGATTAATTCACCCCTCCACTTT.

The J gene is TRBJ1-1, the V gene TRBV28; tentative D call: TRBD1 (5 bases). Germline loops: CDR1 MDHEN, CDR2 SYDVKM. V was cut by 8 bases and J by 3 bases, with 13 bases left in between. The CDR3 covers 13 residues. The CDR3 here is CASHRGGDTEAFF. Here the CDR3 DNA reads TGTGCCAGCCATCGGGGGGGTGACACTGAAGCTTTCTTT. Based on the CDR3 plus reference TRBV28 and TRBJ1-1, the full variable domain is DVKVTQSSRYLVKRTGEKVFLECVQDMDHENMFWYRQDPGLGLRLIYFSYDVKMKEKGDIPEGYSVSREKKERFSLILESASTNQTSMYLCASHRGGDTEAFFGQGTRLTVV.

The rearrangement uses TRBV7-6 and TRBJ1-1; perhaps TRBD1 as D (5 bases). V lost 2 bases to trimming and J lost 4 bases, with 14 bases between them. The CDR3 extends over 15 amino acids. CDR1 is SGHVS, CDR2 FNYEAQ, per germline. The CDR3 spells CASSLTPGVGTEAFF. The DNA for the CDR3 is TGTGCCAGCAGCTTAACCCCGGGGGTGGGCACTGAAGCTTTCTTT.

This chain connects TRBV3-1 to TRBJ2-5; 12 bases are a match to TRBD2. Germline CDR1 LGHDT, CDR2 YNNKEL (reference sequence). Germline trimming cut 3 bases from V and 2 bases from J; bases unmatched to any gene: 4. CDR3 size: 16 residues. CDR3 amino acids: CASSQGLAGRQETQYF. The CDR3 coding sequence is TGTGCCAGCAGCCAGGGACTAGCGGGCAGACAAGAGACCCAGTACTTC.

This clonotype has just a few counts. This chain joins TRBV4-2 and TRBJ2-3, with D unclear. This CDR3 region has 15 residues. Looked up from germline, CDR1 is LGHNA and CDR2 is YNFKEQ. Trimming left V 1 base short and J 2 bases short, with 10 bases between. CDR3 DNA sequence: TGTGCCAGCAGCCAAGTGATTGGTACCACAGATACGCAGTATTTT. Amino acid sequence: CASSQVIGTTDTQYF.

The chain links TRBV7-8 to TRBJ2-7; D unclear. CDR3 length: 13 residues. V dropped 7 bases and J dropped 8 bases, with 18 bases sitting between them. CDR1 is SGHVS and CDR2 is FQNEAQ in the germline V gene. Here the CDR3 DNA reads TGTGCCAGCACCGCCACGGGTTTCGCCAAGCAGTACTTC. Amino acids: CASTATGFAKQYF. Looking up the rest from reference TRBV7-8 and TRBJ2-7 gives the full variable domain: GAGVSQSPRYKVAKRGQDVALRCDPISGHVSLFWYQQALGQGPEFLTYFQNEAQLDKSGLPSDRFFAERPEGSVSTLKIQRTQQEDSAVYLCASTATGFAKQYFGPGTRLTVT.

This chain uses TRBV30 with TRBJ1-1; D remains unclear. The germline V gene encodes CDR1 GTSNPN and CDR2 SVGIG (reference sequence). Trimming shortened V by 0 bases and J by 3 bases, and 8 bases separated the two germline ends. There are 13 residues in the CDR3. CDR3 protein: CAWSVQWDTEAFF. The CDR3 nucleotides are TGTGCCTGGAGTGTACAGTGGGACACTGAAGCTTTCTTT.

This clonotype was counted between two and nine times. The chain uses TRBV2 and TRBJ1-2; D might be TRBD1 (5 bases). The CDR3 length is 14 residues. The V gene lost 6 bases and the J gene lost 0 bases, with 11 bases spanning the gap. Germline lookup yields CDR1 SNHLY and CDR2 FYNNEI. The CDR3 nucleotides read TGTGCCAGCAGGCGGGACGTAGCTAACTATGGCTACACCTTC. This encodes CASRRDVANYGYTF.

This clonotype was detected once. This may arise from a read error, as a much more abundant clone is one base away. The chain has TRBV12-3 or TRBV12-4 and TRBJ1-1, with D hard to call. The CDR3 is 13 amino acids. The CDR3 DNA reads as TGTGTCAGCAGCCCCCGGGGAGGAACTGAAGCTTTCTTT. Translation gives CVSSPRGGTEAFF.

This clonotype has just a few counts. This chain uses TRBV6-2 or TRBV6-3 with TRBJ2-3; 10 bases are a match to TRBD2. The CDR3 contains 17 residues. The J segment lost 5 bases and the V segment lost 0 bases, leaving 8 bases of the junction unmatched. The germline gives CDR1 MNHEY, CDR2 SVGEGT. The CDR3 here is CASSYSGAGGVRDTQYF. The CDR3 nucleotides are TGTGCCAGCAGTTACTCTGGAGCGGGAGGGGTCCGAGATACGCAGTATTTT.

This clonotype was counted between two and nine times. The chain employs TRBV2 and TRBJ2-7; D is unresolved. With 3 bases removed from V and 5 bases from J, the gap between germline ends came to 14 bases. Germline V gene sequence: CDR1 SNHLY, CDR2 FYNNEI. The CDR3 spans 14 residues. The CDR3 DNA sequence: TGTGCCAGCAGTGACAACGCCAGGCTAGACGAGCAGTACTTC. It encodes CASSDNARLDEQYF.

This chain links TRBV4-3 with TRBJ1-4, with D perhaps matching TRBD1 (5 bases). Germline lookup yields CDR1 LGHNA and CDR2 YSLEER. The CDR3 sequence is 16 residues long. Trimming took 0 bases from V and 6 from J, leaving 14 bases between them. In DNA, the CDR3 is TGCGCCAGCAGCCAAGAACGTGGGGCCCGATATGAAAAACTGTTTTTT. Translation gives CASSQERGARYEKLFF.

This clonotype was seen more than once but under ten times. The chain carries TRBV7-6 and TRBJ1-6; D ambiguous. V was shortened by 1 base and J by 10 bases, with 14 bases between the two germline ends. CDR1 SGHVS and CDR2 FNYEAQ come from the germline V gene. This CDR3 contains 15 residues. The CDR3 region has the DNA TGTGCCAGCAGCTTAGGAAGTATGGGCGAATCACCCCTCCACTTT. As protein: CASSLGSMGESPLHF.

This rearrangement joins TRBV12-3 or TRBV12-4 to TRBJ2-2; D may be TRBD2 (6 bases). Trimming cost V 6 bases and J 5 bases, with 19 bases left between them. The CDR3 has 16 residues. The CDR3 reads CASRKLARAWTGELFF. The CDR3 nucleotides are TGTGCCAGCAGAAAACTAGCTCGCGCGTGGACCGGGGAGCTGTTTTTT.

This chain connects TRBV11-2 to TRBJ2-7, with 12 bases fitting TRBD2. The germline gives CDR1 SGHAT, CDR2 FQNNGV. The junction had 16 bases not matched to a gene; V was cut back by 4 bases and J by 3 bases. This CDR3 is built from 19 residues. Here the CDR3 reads CASSSQRIRLAGEIYEQYF. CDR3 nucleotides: TGTGCCAGCAGCTCCCAAAGAATTCGACTAGCGGGAGAAATCTACGAGCAGTACTTC. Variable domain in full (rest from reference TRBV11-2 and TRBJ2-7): EAGVAQSPRYKIIEKRQSVAFWCNPISGHATLYWYQQILGQGPKLLIQFQNNGVVDDSQLPKDRFSAERLKGVDSTLKIQPAKLEDSAVYLCASSSQRIRLAGEIYEQYFGPGTRLTVT.

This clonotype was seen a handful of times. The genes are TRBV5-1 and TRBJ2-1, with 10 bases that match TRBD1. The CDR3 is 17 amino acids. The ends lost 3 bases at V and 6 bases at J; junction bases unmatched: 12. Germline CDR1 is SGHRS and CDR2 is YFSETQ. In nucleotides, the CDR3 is TGCGCCAGCAGCTCCGGGACAGGGGCATCGAGGGTCAATGAGCAGTTCTTC. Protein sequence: CASSSGTGASRVNEQFF. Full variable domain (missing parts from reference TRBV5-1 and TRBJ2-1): KAGVTQTPRYLIKTRGQQVTLSCSPISGHRSVSWYQQTPGQGLQFLFEYFSETQRNKGNFPGRFSGRQFSNSRSEMNVSTLELGDSALYLCASSSGTGASRVNEQFFGPGTRLTVL.

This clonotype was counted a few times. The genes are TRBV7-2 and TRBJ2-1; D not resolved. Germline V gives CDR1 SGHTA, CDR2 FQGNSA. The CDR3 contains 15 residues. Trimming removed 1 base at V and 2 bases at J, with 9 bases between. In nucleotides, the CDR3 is TGTGCCAGCAGCTTAGTGGCGATCACCTACAATGAGCAGTTCTTC. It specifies CASSLVAITYNEQFF.

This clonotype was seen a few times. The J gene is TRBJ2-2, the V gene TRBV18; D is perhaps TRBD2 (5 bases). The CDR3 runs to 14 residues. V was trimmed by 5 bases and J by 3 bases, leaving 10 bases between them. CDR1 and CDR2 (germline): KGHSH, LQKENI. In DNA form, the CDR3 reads TGTGCCAGCTCAACTCTGAGGGACACCGGGGAGCTGTTTTTT. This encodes CASSTLRDTGELFF.